The clone carrying this T cell receptor (beta chain) was found once. Its target is unknown. Method: immunoSEQ multiplex PCR; TCRdb's copy keeps in-frame clones and lacks some. Seen here are around 45,000 clones, 75% to 90% observed once, and the top ten hold about 32%. The sample is drawn from a study of OX40 agonist ivuxolimab in advanced cancers. Overall study: Each patient was given ivuxolimab into a vein every 2 weeks, at 0.01 to 10 mg/kg. Partial responses, seen in three patients, involved one hepatocellular carcinoma and two cutaneous melanomas. General observations from the study: Within 6 weeks, CD4+ and CD8+ blood T cells expanded clonally at 0.1 to 3.0 mg/kg.

Germline trimming cut 4 bases from V and 2 bases from J; bases unmatched to any gene: 4. In germline, CDR1 is KGHSH, CDR2 LQKENI. This CDR3 is 14 amino acids long. The chain carries TRBV18 and TRBJ2-5; 7 positions agree with TRBD1. The clonotype originates from an adult with an advanced solid tumor such as melanoma, head and neck, liver or kidney cancer. The sequencing here drew on CD4+ or CD8+ T cells sorted from blood, taken in a trial of the OX40 agonist ivuxolimab. In nucleotides, the CDR3 is TGTGCCAGCTCACGGGACAGCTTGCAAGAGACCCAGTACTTC. Protein product: CASSRDSLQETQYF.